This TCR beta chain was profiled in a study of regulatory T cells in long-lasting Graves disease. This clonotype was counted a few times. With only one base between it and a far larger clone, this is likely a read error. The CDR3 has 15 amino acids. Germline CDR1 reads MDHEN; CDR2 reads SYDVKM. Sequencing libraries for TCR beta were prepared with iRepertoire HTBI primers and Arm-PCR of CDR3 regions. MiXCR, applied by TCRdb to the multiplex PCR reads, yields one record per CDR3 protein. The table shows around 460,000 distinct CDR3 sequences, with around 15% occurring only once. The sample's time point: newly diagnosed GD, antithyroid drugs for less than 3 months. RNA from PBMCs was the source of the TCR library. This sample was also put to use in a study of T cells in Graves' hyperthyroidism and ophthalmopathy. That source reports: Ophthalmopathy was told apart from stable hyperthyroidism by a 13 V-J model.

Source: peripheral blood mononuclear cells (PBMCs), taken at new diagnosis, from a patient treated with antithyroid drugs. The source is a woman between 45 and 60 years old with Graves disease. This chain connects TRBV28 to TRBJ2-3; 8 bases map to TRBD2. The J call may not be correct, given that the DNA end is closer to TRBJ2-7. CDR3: CASSLSGAASYEQYF. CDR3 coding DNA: TGTGCCAGCAGTCTTAGCGGGGCTGCCTCCTACGAGCAGTACTTC.